The subject of this entry is one T cell receptor (beta chain). No cognate antigen has been identified for it. Base qualities are not provided; no much larger clone lies one nucleotide away. The library was obtained by the immunoSEQ multiplex PCR assay. This is the immuneACCESS table as TCRdb keeps it, with only in-frame sequences that have V and J called. A part of the clones is gone; compared with another copy, unresolved V genes explain less than half, and the rest is unexplained. In all, the sample holds 400,000 to 450,000 clones, and around 90% of those were seen once. Jointly, the top ten make up 5.5% to 7.5% of the sample. The data were taken from a study of control samples from healthy donors and cancer patients (dated by TCRdb to the early 2020s). From the cysteine up to the phenylalanine, the CDR3 has a length of 13 residues. Only the CDR3 DNA stays, 39 bases, in frame from base 1. V is reduced by 7 bases and J by 1 base, leaving a spacing of 10 bases between them. Sequences SGDLS (CDR1) and YYNGEE (CDR2) are obtained from the germline V gene.

The chain is assembled from TRBV9 and TRBJ2-3; the D gene is perhaps TRBD1, from 6 matching bases. The receptor was isolated from a man aged 35 to 55 with head and neck cancer. Sequencing input: PBMCs. The DNA reads as follows: TGTGCCAGCGAGGACAGCCGCACAGATACGCAGTATTTT. Protein translation: CASEDSRTDTQYF.